This T cell receptor (beta chain) appears in the sequencing data of a study of blood T cell repertoires in COVID-19. Study summary: The United States, Italy and Spain supplied acute and convalescent COVID-19 samples. Nucleic acid was either cDNA or gDNA, and it came from T cells, B-cell-depleted T cells, or PBMCs.

The CDR3 spans 16 residues. Germline CDR1 is LGHNA and CDR2 is YNFKEQ. V was clipped by 5 bases and J by 2 bases; unmatched bases: 5. As handled by the study authors: Cell counts per sample came from amplifying reference gene primers. Measured with immunoSEQ multiplex PCR; TCRdb has only the in-frame clones, and not every one. The V and J calls and clone size come from that table; D and trimming were worked out from the DNA. The data show roughly 35,000 clones, approximately 88% seen once. The source of this sequence is a man aged 55-75 years with active COVID-19. Sequenced input: peripheral blood. The chain is built from TRBV4-2 and TRBJ2-2, with TRBD2 matching over 10 bases. The CDR3 loop reads CASSRGLADNTGELFF. CDR3 nucleotides: TGTGCCAGCAGCAGAGGACTAGCGGATAACACCGGGGAGCTGTTTTTT.